Shown below are 32 T cell receptor beta chains from a single sample sequenced in a study of human T cells and chemical hapten exposure. Time point given: pre-sensitization, week 0. Described treatment: therapeutic diphenylcyclopropenone sensitization with weekly scalp DPC. TCRdb itself ran the RACE reads through MiXCR, one entry per CDR3 protein. The table records about 51,000 distinct CDR3 sequences, around 9.4% of them present only once. The material was whole blood, obtained in connection with sensitization to the hapten diphenylcyclopropenone (DPC). Source of these receptors: a woman aged 40 to 50 with alopecia areata. Some clones in this sample may be carry-over from other donors' samples.

This clonotype was observed many times. This sequence joins TRBV6-5 and TRBJ1-1; no clear D gene. The V and J ends lost 4 bases and 5 bases respectively, with 11 bases between them. In germline, CDR1 is MNHEY, CDR2 SVGAGI. The CDR3 totals 13 residues. The DNA for the CDR3 is TGTGCCAGCAGTTTAGCAAGCAAGACTGAAGCTTTCTTT. Its translation: CASSLASKTEAFF.

The genes are TRBV11-2 and TRBJ2-5; TRBD1 might be the D (5 bases). Per germline, CDR1 SGHAT and CDR2 FQNNGV. Trimming pared 1 base from V and 2 bases from J, leaving 8 bases between. The CDR3 is made up of 14 amino acids. Written as DNA, the CDR3 is TGTGCCAGCAGCTTAGTGGGGCCGCAAGAGACCCAGTACTTC. This encodes CASSLVGPQETQYF.

This rearrangement joins TRBV20-1 to TRBJ2-7, with TRBD2 identical over 11 bases. Germline trimming cut 6 bases from V and 3 bases from J; bases unmatched to any gene: 4. Germline lookup yields CDR1 DFQATT and CDR2 SNEGSKA (reference sequence). The CDR3 runs 13 residues. The CDR3 region is CSARLAGSYEQYF. The CDR3 DNA is TGCAGTGCCCGACTAGCGGGGAGCTACGAGCAGTACTTC.

This clonotype has ten or more counts. This chain links TRBV7-2 with TRBJ2-7; no reliable D call. In germline, CDR1 is SGHTA, CDR2 FQGNSA. The CDR3 is made up of 14 amino acids. V was trimmed by 2 bases and J by 3 bases, leaving 11 bases between them. CDR3 residues: CASSLRLQNYEQYF. DNA of the CDR3: TGTGCCAGCAGCTTACGGCTACAGAACTACGAGCAGTACTTC.

J is TRBJ1-5 and V is TRBV30; tentatively, D is TRBD1 (6 bases). Trimming removed 5 bases at V and 6 bases at J, with 14 bases between. CDR3 length: 13 residues. Germline CDR1 is GTSNPN and CDR2 is SVGIG (reference sequence). The CDR3 bases are TGTGCCTGGGCGGGACACCCAGCTCAGCCCCAGCATTTT. This codes for CAWAGHPAQPQHF.

The V call is TRBV5-5, the J call TRBJ1-2, with D unclear. CDR1 SGHKS and CDR2 YYEKEE come from the germline V gene (reference sequence). The CDR3 has 15 amino acids. The V end was cut by 5 bases, the J end by 2 bases, with 16 bases between. CDR3 coding DNA: TGTGCCAGCAGACCCCACCCTTCGGAGAACTATGGCTACACCTTC. Translated: CASRPHPSENYGYTF. The whole variable domain, filled in from reference TRBV5-5 and TRBJ1-2, reads DAGVTQSPTHLIKTRGQQVTLRCSPISGHKSVSWYQQVLGQGPQFIFQYYEKEERGRGNFPDRFSARQFPNYSSELNVNALLLGDSALYLCASRPHPSENYGYTFGSGTRLTVV.

This clonotype was counted ten times or more. V is TRBV13 and J is TRBJ1-5; no clear D gene. Germline CDR1 and CDR2: PRHDT and FYEKMQ (reference sequence). The CDR3 has 12 residues. The germline V and J ends were trimmed by 5 bases and 5 bases, with 7 bases remaining between them. Here the CDR3 reads CASSKRDQPQHF. CDR3 nucleotide sequence: TGTGCCAGCAGCAAGAGGGATCAGCCCCAGCATTTT.

The chain couples TRBV28 to TRBJ1-2; D is perhaps TRBD1 (5 bases). Trimming stripped 2 bases from V and 4 bases from J, with 11 bases between. Germline-derived CDR1 and CDR2 are MDHEN and SYDVKM. This CDR3 has 14 residues. This CDR3 is CASSLGGRSYGYTF. For the CDR3, the DNA is TGTGCCAGCAGTTTAGGGGGTCGGAGCTATGGCTACACCTTC.

This clonotype was observed many times. V is TRBV6-5 and J is TRBJ2-5; the D is unclear. Germline V CDR1 and CDR2: MNHEY, SVGAGI. This CDR3 contains 13 residues. The V and J ends lost 5 bases and 2 bases respectively, with 9 bases between them. The CDR3 sequence: CASSPTLQETQYF. CDR3 DNA sequence: TGTGCCAGCAGTCCGACACTACAAGAGACCCAGTACTTC.

This clonotype turned up a few times. CDR3: CASSLSPISGALKETQYF. CDR3 coding DNA: TGTGCCAGCAGCTTATCCCCTATTAGCGGGGCCCTCAAAGAGACCCAGTACTTC. The genes are TRBV7-9 and TRBJ2-5, with 8 bases that match TRBD2. Losses at the gene ends were 2 bases for V and 3 bases for J; bases not matched to a gene: 14. Germline V gene lookup returns CDR1 SEHNR and CDR2 FQNEAQ (reference sequence). The CDR3 is 18 amino acids. The whole variable domain, filled in from reference TRBV7-9 and TRBJ2-5, reads DTGVSQNPRHKITKRGQNVTFRCDPISEHNRLYWYRQTLGQGPEFLTYFQNEAQLEKSRLLSDRFSAERPKGSFSTLEIQRTEQGDSAMYLCASSLSPISGALKETQYFGPGTRLLVL.

This clonotype was counted many times. CDR3 sequence: CASSGHADTQYF. As DNA, the CDR3 is TGCGCCAGCAGCGGTCATGCAGATACGCAGTATTTT. J is TRBJ2-3 and V is TRBV5-1; no clear D. The germline gives CDR1 SGHRS, CDR2 YFSETQ. The CDR3 consists of 12 residues. V lost 4 bases to trimming and J lost 4 bases, with 7 bases between them.

This clonotype has a handful of counts. The rearrangement uses TRBV3-1 and TRBJ2-5; D remains ambiguous. Germline assignment: CDR1 LGHDT and CDR2 YNNKEL (reference sequence). V lost 4 bases to trimming and J lost 1 base, with 16 bases between them. There are 16 residues in the CDR3. The CDR3 sequence: CASSLIPRVSQETQYF. The CDR3 bases are TGTGCCAGCAGCCTCATTCCCCGAGTCAGCCAAGAGACCCAGTACTTC.

The chain combines TRBV20-1 with TRBJ2-3; TRBD1 is a possible D gene (6 bases). The CDR3 is made up of 14 amino acids. The V gene lost 5 bases and the J gene lost 3 bases, with 15 bases spanning the gap. Germline lookup yields CDR1 DFQATT and CDR2 SNEGSKA (reference sequence). The CDR3 coding sequence is TGCAGTGCTCGCCCATCCAGGGGTACAGATACGCAGTATTTT. Its protein is CSARPSRGTDTQYF.

The V gene is TRBV20-1, the J gene TRBJ1-4; the match to TRBD1 covers 12 bases. Germline V gives CDR1 DFQATT, CDR2 SNEGSKA (reference sequence). The CDR3 is 15 amino acids. V shed 5 bases and J 10 bases; nucleotides not matched to a gene: 11. The CDR3 region has the DNA TGCAGTGCTTCGGGACAGGGGGCCGAGGCGGTAAAACTGTTTTTT. This codes for CSASGQGAEAVKLFF.

This clonotype came up once. The V and J genes are TRBV27 and TRBJ2-7; D may be TRBD1 (5 bases). Germline values: CDR1 MNHEY, CDR2 SMNVEV (reference sequence). With 2 bases removed from V and 2 bases from J, the gap between germline ends came to 16 bases. This CDR3 comprises 16 residues. CDR3 in DNA: TGTGCCAGCAGTTTAAGTCGAGACAGCTTCCCCTACGAGCAGTACTTC. The encoded protein is CASSLSRDSFPYEQYF.

The gene calls are TRBV29-1 and TRBJ1-1, with a tentative D call TRBD1 (6 bases). The CDR3 has 13 residues. Germline CDR1 is SQVTM and CDR2 is ANQGSEA. V lost 7 bases, J lost 4 bases, and 16 bases lay in between. The CDR3 here is CSAHNQGGTEAFF. The CDR3 nucleotides are TGCAGCGCTCACAATCAAGGGGGCACTGAAGCTTTCTTT.

This clonotype was seen only a few times. The rearrangement joins TRBV28 to TRBJ2-3; 8 nucleotides agree with TRBD1. The germline gives CDR1 MDHEN, CDR2 SYDVKM. After removal of 11 bases from V and 5 bases from J, the junction contained 9 bases not matched to a gene. This CDR3 region has 13 residues. This CDR3 is CALQDRAGDTQYF. The CDR3 DNA is TGTGCCCTCCAGGACAGGGCGGGAGATACGCAGTATTTT. The full variable domain, completed using reference TRBV28 and TRBJ2-3, is DVKVTQSSRYLVKRTGEKVFLECVQDMDHENMFWYRQDPGLGLRLIYFSYDVKMKEKGDIPEGYSVSREKKERFSLILESASTNQTSMYLCALQDRAGDTQYFGPGTRLTVL.

This clonotype was seen repeatedly, ten times or more. This chain connects TRBV7-7 to TRBJ2-7; D is unclear. Germline V gene lookup returns CDR1 SSHAT and CDR2 FNYEAQ (reference sequence). The CDR3 extends over 11 amino acids. The V gene lost 5 bases and the J gene lost 4 bases, with 6 bases spanning the gap. The CDR3 coding sequence is TGTGCCAGCAGCCTAATATACGAGCAGTACTTC. Translation gives CASSLIYEQYF.

This clonotype has a handful of counts. This chain joins TRBV20-1 and TRBJ2-3; 8 bases match TRBD2. V lost 2 bases to trimming and J lost 3 bases; unmatched junction nucleotides: 4. The germline V gene has CDR1 DFQATT and CDR2 SNEGSKA (reference sequence). The CDR3 loop spans 14 amino acids. Here the CDR3 reads CSARTGLATDTQYF. The CDR3 DNA sequence: TGCAGTGCTAGAACCGGACTAGCAACAGATACGCAGTATTTT.

This clonotype was counted between two and nine times. V is TRBV4-1 and J is TRBJ1-1, with D unclear. Germline V gene data show CDR1 as MGHRA and CDR2 as YSYEKL. This CDR3 contains 17 residues. Trimming shortened V by 2 bases and J by 1 base, and 17 bases separated the two germline ends. This chain's CDR3 is CASSQSSPGDSNTEAFF. The CDR3 nucleotides are TGCGCCAGCAGCCAATCTTCGCCTGGGGATTCGAACACTGAAGCTTTCTTT.

In its sample, this clonotype was seen many times. The CDR3: CASSNPDRGFDQPQHF. The CDR3 bases are TGTGCCAGTAGTAACCCTGACAGGGGGTTCGATCAGCCCCAGCATTTT. The V and J genes are TRBV19 and TRBJ1-5; 9 bases agree with TRBD1. Germline V gene lookup returns CDR1 LNHDA and CDR2 SQIVND (reference sequence). J gave up 5 bases and V 4 bases, and 9 bases lay outside the gene matches. The CDR3 covers 16 residues.

The V call is TRBV7-2, the J call TRBJ1-6, with D maybe TRBD1 (5 bases). This CDR3 has 14 residues. Germline CDR1 and CDR2: SGHTA and FQGNSA. With 2 bases removed from V and 5 bases from J, the gap between germline ends came to 7 bases. The CDR3 DNA reads as TGTGCCAGCAGCTTACAGGGACATAATTCACCCCTCCACTTT. Protein: CASSLQGHNSPLHF.

This clonotype appeared a few times. CDR3 in DNA: TGTGCCAGCAGTGAAGACCGGTGGCGGGGGGTTTACGAGCAGTACTTC. Residues: CASSEDRWRGVYEQYF. This chain links TRBV6-1 with TRBJ2-7, with TRBD2 identical over 8 bases. Trimming at V came to 1 base and at J to 4 bases, leaving 9 bases not matched to a gene. CDR1 is MNHNS, CDR2 SASEGT, per germline. There are 16 residues in the CDR3.

This clonotype was found many times. The V and J genes are TRBV5-4 and TRBJ2-1; TRBD2 matches 7 bases. Germline values: CDR1 SGHNT, CDR2 YYREEE (reference sequence). The CDR3 extends over 17 amino acids. The J segment lost 0 bases and the V segment lost 0 bases, leaving 6 bases of the junction unmatched. CDR3 protein: CASSLAAGDPSYNEQFF. In DNA, the CDR3 is TGTGCCAGCAGCTTGGCTGCGGGGGACCCCTCCTACAATGAGCAGTTCTTC. The whole variable domain, remainder taken from reference TRBV5-4 and TRBJ2-1, is ETGVTQSPTHLIKTRGQQVTLRCSSQSGHNTVSWYQQALGQGPQFIFQYYREEENGRGNFPPRFSGLQFPNYSSELNVNALELDDSALYLCASSLAAGDPSYNEQFFGPGTRLTVL.

This clonotype has at least ten counts. This sequence joins TRBV29-1 and TRBJ1-1; the match to TRBD1 covers 7 bases. Trimming took 7 bases from V and 1 from J; bases not matched to a gene: 3. This CDR3 is built from 12 residues. The V gene's germline CDR1 is SQVTM and CDR2 ANQGSEA. CDR3 DNA: TGCAGCGGGCGACAGGGGAACACTGAAGCTTTCTTT. Translated, it gives CSGRQGNTEAFF.

This clonotype was recorded many times. J is TRBJ1-5 and V is TRBV5-8, with a tentative D call TRBD1 (5 bases). The CDR3 has 14 residues. Trimming pared 4 bases from V and 4 bases from J, leaving 12 bases between. The germline CDR1 and CDR2 sequences are SGHTS and YDEGEE. The CDR3 DNA sequence: TGTGCCAGCAGCCAACAGGTAGTAAATCAGCCCCAGCATTTT. Residues: CASSQQVVNQPQHF.

This clonotype occurred many times. The J gene is TRBJ2-5, the V gene TRBV2; D possibly uses TRBD1 or TRBD2 (5 bases each). V was cut by 7 bases and J by 9 bases, with 12 bases left in between. Germline CDR1 reads SNHLY; CDR2 reads FYNNEI. There are 11 residues in the CDR3. As DNA, the CDR3 is TGTGCCAGCACCCGATCGGGGCCCCAGTACTTC. It encodes CASTRSGPQYF.

This clonotype came up a few times. The V gene is TRBV3-1, the J gene TRBJ2-7; D unresolved. Trimming shortened V by 1 base and J by 4 bases, and 8 bases separated the two germline ends. This CDR3 has 13 residues. Looked up from germline, CDR1 is LGHDT and CDR2 is YNNKEL (reference sequence). CDR3 sequence reads: CASSQGGAYEQYF. In nucleotides, the CDR3 is TGTGCCAGCAGCCAAGGAGGTGCGTACGAGCAGTACTTC.

The J gene is TRBJ2-7, the V gene TRBV6-2 or TRBV6-3, with D tentatively TRBD2 (5 bases). V was clipped by 0 bases and J by 7 bases, with 16 bases between them. Germline CDR1 and CDR2: MNHEY and SVGEGT. The CDR3 consists of 15 residues. CDR3 coding DNA: TGTGCCAGCAGTTACTCGACGAGGGTTTTCCTAGAGCAGTACTTC. It yields the protein CASSYSTRVFLEQYF.

The chain joins TRBV20-1 to TRBJ2-2; D assignment may be TRBD1 or TRBD2 (5 bases each). Trimming left V 3 bases short and J 5 bases short, with 10 bases between. The CDR3 is 13 amino acids. The germline gives CDR1 DFQATT, CDR2 SNEGSKA (reference sequence). In nucleotides, the CDR3 is TGCAGTGCTAGGGGACGTCAGACCGGGGAGCTGTTTTTT. Translation gives CSARGRQTGELFF.

This clonotype was picked up many times. This chain uses TRBV6-9 with TRBJ1-6, with D unresolved. Germline CDR1 is MNHGY and CDR2 is SVAAGI. V was clipped by 7 bases and J by 15 bases, with 10 bases between them. The CDR3 runs to 10 residues. The CDR3: CASTKRHLHF. The CDR3 DNA sequence: TGTGCCAGCACTAAGCGACACCTCCACTTT.

This clonotype was counted only a few times. V gene TRBV6-1 combines with J gene TRBJ1-5, with TRBD1 identical over 8 bases. Germline V lookup: CDR1 MNHNS, CDR2 SASEGT. The CDR3 totals 16 residues. V lost 0 bases, J lost 6 bases, and 7 bases stayed unmatched. The CDR3 DNA follows: TGTGCCAGCAGTGAAGCTCGGACAGGGAGAAGTCAGCCCCAGCATTTT. Residues: CASSEARTGRSQPQHF.